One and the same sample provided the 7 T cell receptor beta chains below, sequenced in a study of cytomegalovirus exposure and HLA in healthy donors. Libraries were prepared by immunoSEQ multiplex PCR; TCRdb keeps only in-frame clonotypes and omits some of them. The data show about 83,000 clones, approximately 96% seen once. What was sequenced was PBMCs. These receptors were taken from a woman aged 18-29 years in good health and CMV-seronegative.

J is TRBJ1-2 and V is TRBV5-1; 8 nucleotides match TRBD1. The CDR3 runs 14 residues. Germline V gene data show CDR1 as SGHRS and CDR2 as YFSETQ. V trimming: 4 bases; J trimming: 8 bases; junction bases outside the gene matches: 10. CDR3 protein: CASSQGTGAGGYTF. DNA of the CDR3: TGCGCCAGCAGCCAGGGGACAGGAGCTGGCGGCTACACCTTC.

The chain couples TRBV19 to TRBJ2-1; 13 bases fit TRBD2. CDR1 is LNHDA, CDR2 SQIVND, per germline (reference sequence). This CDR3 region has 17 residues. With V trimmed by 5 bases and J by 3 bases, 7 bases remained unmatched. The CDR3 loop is CASSAGLAGVNYNEQFF. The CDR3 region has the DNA TGTGCCAGTAGTGCCGGACTAGCGGGAGTAAACTACAATGAGCAGTTCTTC.

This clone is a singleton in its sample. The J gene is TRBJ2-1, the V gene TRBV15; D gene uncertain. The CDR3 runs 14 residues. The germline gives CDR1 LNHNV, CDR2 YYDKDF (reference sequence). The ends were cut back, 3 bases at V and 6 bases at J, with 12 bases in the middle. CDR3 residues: CATSSSWPTNEQFF. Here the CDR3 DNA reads TGTGCCACCAGCAGTAGCTGGCCTACCAATGAGCAGTTCTTC. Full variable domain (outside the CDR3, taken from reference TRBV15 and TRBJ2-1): DAMVIQNPRYQVTQFGKPVTLSCSQTLNHNVMYWYQQKSSQAPKLLFHYYDKDFNNEADTPDNFQSRRPNTSFCFLDIRSPGLGDTAMYLCATSSSWPTNEQFFGPGTRLTVL.

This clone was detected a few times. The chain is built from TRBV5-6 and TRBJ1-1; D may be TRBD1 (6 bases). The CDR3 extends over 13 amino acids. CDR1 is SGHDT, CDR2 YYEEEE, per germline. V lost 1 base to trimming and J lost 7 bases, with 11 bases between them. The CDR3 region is CASSLRDNDEAFF. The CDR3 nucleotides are TGTGCCAGCAGCTTGAGGGACAATGATGAAGCTTTCTTT.

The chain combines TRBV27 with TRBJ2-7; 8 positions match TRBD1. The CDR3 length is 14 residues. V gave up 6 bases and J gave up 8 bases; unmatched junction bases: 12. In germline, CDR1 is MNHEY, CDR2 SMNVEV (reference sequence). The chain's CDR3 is CASRPDGQGNKQYF. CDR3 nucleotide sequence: TGTGCCAGCAGACCCGATGGACAGGGTAACAAGCAGTACTTC.

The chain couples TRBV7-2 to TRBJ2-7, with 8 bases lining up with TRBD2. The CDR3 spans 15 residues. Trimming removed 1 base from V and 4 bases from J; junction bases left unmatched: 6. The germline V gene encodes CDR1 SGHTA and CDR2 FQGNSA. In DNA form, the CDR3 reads TGTGCCAGCAGCTTAGTGCGGGAGGCTTCTTACGAGCAGTACTTC. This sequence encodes CASSLVREASYEQYF.

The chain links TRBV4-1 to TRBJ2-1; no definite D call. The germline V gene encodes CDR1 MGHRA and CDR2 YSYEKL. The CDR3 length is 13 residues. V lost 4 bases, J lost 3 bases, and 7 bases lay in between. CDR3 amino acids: CASSPSVYNEQFF. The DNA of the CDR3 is TGCGCCAGCAGCCCCTCGGTCTACAATGAGCAGTTCTTC.